This T cell receptor beta chain is from a study of T cells in narcolepsy. Study-wide background: Enrolled donors included narcolepsy type 1 or type 2 patients and healthy controls. Findings of the study overall: Same-patient CSF and blood CD4+ T cell clonotypes included HCRT-specific and TRIB2-specific autoreactive ones. Autoreactive clone sequences were missing from some blood memory CD4+ repertoires. Blood of same and different patients, but not healthy controls, reportedly held recurring autoreactive clonotypes.

This clone is medium-sized. As yet, its antigen is unknown. The table came from immunoSEQ multiplex PCR; TCRdb's copy has only in-frame clones and leaves some out. Among 30,000 to 35,000 clones, about 85% were seen once, and the ten largest hold 1.1%. Trimming pared 0 bases from V and 3 bases from J, leaving 6 bases between. The CDR3 is made up of 14 amino acids. CDR1 is MNHNY, CDR2 SVGAGI, per germline (reference sequence). This TCR came from a human donor in good health. The chain combines TRBV6-6 with TRBJ1-3, with D hard to call. The sample consisted of memory (CD45RA-) CD4+ T cells from blood. The CDR3 reads CASSYSEGGNTIYF. The CDR3, as DNA: TGTGCCAGCAGTTACTCTGAGGGTGGAAACACCATATATTTT.